These 24 T cell receptor beta chains were all obtained from the same sample, sequenced in a study of PD-1 blockade in classical Hodgkin lymphoma. Each and every patient relapsed after autologous stem cell transplantation, and patients got differing brentuximab vedotin exposure. Sequencing was performed with immunoSEQ multiplex PCR; in TCRdb, only in-frame clones are kept and a portion is missing. The sample includes approximately 44,000 clones, about two thirds seen only once; the top ten take 2.5% to 3.5%. Sequenced here: peripheral blood mononuclear cells (PBMCs), sampled at baseline. The receptors originated from a human donor with classical Hodgkin lymphoma.

The table lists this clone with a few counts. V usage is TRBV19 and J usage is TRBJ2-3; TRBD1 agrees at 8 bases. Germline V gene data show CDR1 as LNHDA and CDR2 as SQIVND (reference sequence). The CDR3 contains 15 residues. Trimming cost V 1 base and J 4 bases; bases outside gene matches: 4. As DNA, the CDR3 is TGTGCCAGTAGTATAGCACCAGGGGGCGCAGATACGCAGTATTTT. Translation gives CASSIAPGGADTQYF.

The chain recombines TRBV7-7 with TRBJ2-5; TRBD2 is a possible D gene (6 bases). V lost 0 bases and J 4 bases, leaving 24 bases between the germline ends. This CDR3 has 19 amino acids. Germline CDR1 reads SSHAT; CDR2 reads FNYEAQ (reference sequence). DNA of the CDR3: TGTGCCAGCAGCTTAGCGGGACTCGTTGCGGGGTTAAGTGGAGAGACCCAGTACTTC. This translates into CASSLAGLVAGLSGETQYF.

The J gene is TRBJ1-5, the V gene TRBV19; 8 bases line up with TRBD1. Germline assignment: CDR1 LNHDA and CDR2 SQIVND (reference sequence). This CDR3 is 16 amino acids long. The V segment lost 6 bases and the J segment 4 bases; nucleotides outside the gene matches: 11. The CDR3 DNA reads TGTGCCAGTAGATCCGGACAGGGAGATTGGAATCAGCCCCAGCATTTT. Translated, it gives CASRSGQGDWNQPQHF.

The gene calls are TRBV9 and TRBJ1-2; 8 nucleotides line up with TRBD1. V trimming: 0 bases; J trimming: 5 bases; junction bases outside the gene matches: 15. Per germline, CDR1 SGDLS and CDR2 YYNGEE. The CDR3 length is 18 residues. This CDR3 is CASSVGGQGAPILYGYTF. The DNA for the CDR3 is TGTGCCAGCAGCGTAGGGGGGCAGGGGGCGCCGATCCTTTATGGCTACACCTTC. The entire variable domain, with the rest obtained from reference TRBV9 and TRBJ1-2, is as follows: DSGVTQTPKHLITATGQRVTLRCSPRSGDLSVYWYQQSLDQGLQFLIQYYNGEERAKGNILERFSAQQFPDLHSELNLSSLELGDSALYFCASSVGGQGAPILYGYTFGSGTRLTVV.

This clone was detected only a few times. The genes are TRBV6-6 and TRBJ2-7, with TRBD2 matching over 13 bases. J lost 3 bases, V lost 0 bases, and 2 bases had no gene match. There are 16 residues in the CDR3. Germline values: CDR1 MNHNY, CDR2 SVGAGI (reference sequence). The DNA for the CDR3 is TGTGCCAGCAGTTACTCGAGGACTAGCGGGAGCTACGAGCAGTACTTC. Protein product: CASSYSRTSGSYEQYF.

This chain links TRBV7-9 with TRBJ2-4; D possibly corresponds to TRBD1 (5 bases). The V and J ends lost 1 base and 8 bases respectively, with 12 bases between them. This CDR3 region has 14 residues. Germline CDR1 reads SEHNR; CDR2 reads FQNEAQ (reference sequence). CDR3 loop: CASSLDYRMDIQYF. The CDR3 DNA reads TGTGCCAGCAGCTTAGATTACAGGATGGACATTCAGTACTTC.

Comment on this clone: The identical CDR3 is also encoded by other nucleotide sequences in the sample. V usage is TRBV5-4 and J usage is TRBJ2-1; D remains unclear. V gave up 1 base and J gave up 4 bases, with 3 bases separating them. This CDR3 comprises 12 residues. The germline CDR1 and CDR2 sequences are SGHNT and YYREEE (reference sequence). The CDR3 DNA sequence: TGTGCCAGCAGCTTGATGTACAATGAGCAGTTCTTC. It is translated as CASSLMYNEQFF. The full variable domain, rest sourced from reference TRBV5-4 and TRBJ2-1, is ETGVTQSPTHLIKTRGQQVTLRCSSQSGHNTVSWYQQALGQGPQFIFQYYREEENGRGNFPPRFSGLQFPNYSSELNVNALELDDSALYLCASSLMYNEQFFGPGTRLTVL.

The chain has TRBV5-4 and TRBJ1-5, with D unresolved. Trimming removed 4 bases from V and 0 bases from J, with 11 bases in between. This CDR3 is 15 amino acids long. The germline V gene encodes CDR1 SGHNT and CDR2 YYREEE (reference sequence). The CDR3 is CASSRGGNSNQPQHF. CDR3 in DNA: TGTGCCAGCAGCCGCGGCGGGAATAGCAATCAGCCCCAGCATTTT.

This clone is medium-sized (0.01 to 0.1%). The V call is TRBV6-5, the J call TRBJ2-7; 9 positions match TRBD2. Germline-derived CDR1 and CDR2 are MNHEY and SVGAGI. The V gene end was trimmed by 7 bases and the J gene end by 5 bases; junction bases not matched to a gene: 6. This CDR3 region has 13 residues. Written as DNA, the CDR3 is TGTGCCAGCACTCCGGGACTAGCCCACGAGCAGTACTTC. Its translation is CASTPGLAHEQYF.

The chain couples TRBV19 to TRBJ1-2; 7 nucleotides align to TRBD1. Germline lookup yields CDR1 LNHDA and CDR2 SQIVND (reference sequence). This CDR3 is built from 12 residues. V dropped 10 bases and J dropped 7; count of bases not matched to a gene: 9. The CDR3 bases are TGTGCCATTATTACAGGGGACTCTGGCTACACCTTC. Protein: CAIITGDSGYTF. The variable domain in full, with the rest retrieved from reference TRBV19 and TRBJ1-2, is DGGITQSPKYLFRKEGQNVTLSCEQNLNHDAMYWYRQDPGQGLRLIYYSQIVNDFQKGDIAEGYSVSREKKESFPLTVTSAQKNPTAFYLCAIITGDSGYTFGSGTRLTVV.

The chain recombines TRBV19 with TRBJ1-1, with D perhaps TRBD1 (6 bases). CDR3 size: 15 residues. Trimming removed 7 bases at V and 3 bases at J, with 18 bases between. CDR1 and CDR2 from the germline V gene are LNHDA and SQIVND (reference sequence). The CDR3 protein is CASTMNRVRDTEAFF. CDR3 sequence (DNA): TGTGCCAGTACCATGAACAGGGTTCGGGACACTGAAGCTTTCTTT. The full variable domain, in which reference TRBV19 and TRBJ1-1 provide the parts outside the CDR3, is DGGITQSPKYLFRKEGQNVTLSCEQNLNHDAMYWYRQDPGQGLRLIYYSQIVNDFQKGDIAEGYSVSREKKESFPLTVTSAQKNPTAFYLCASTMNRVRDTEAFFGQGTRLTVV.

The chain recombines TRBV29-1 with TRBJ1-1, with TRBD1 as a possible D gene (6 bases). Germline CDR1 reads SQVTM; CDR2 reads ANQGSEA. This CDR3 spans 15 amino acids. Trimming took off 1 base at V and 5 bases at J, with 17 bases between the two ends. CDR3 in amino acids: CSVEGKGGARTEAFF. Written as DNA, the CDR3 is TGCAGCGTTGAAGGGAAGGGGGGCGCGAGAACTGAAGCTTTCTTT.

The CDR3 protein is CAKRGGGGQPQHF. The CDR3 DNA sequence: TGTGCCAAAAGGGGGGGAGGTGGACAGCCCCAGCATTTT. The chain has TRBV10-3 and TRBJ1-5, with D possibly being TRBD1 (6 bases). V shed 10 bases and J shed 7 bases, with 17 bases lying between them. Per germline, CDR1 ENHRY and CDR2 SYGVKD. This CDR3 is built from 13 residues.

This clone was observed once. The chain carries TRBV7-2 and TRBJ1-5; the D is unclear. Germline CDR1 SGHTA, CDR2 FQGNSA. CDR3 size: 15 residues. Trimming left V 2 bases short and J 3 bases short, with 11 bases between. The CDR3 here is CASSLWAVYNQPQHF. In DNA, the CDR3 is TGTGCCAGCAGCTTATGGGCAGTTTACAATCAGCCCCAGCATTTT.

The rearrangement joins TRBV30 to TRBJ1-2; perhaps TRBD1 as D (5 bases). The CDR3 sequence is 12 residues long. Germline loops: CDR1 GTSNPN, CDR2 SVGIG (reference sequence). V lost 2 bases and J lost 4, with 8 bases in between. The CDR3 loop reads CAWSTGPYGYTF. CDR3 in DNA: TGTGCCTGGAGTACAGGACCCTATGGCTACACCTTC.

The rearrangement joins TRBV6-1 to TRBJ2-7, with a possible D match to TRBD1 (5 bases). Trimming stripped 3 bases from V and 4 bases from J, with 16 bases between. Germline CDR1 is MNHNS and CDR2 is SASEGT. The CDR3 has 15 amino acids. The CDR3 nucleotides are TGTGCCAGCAGTGAGCTTCTCACAGGAAGATACGAGCAGTACTTC. It encodes CASSELLTGRYEQYF.

This chain links TRBV6-1 with TRBJ1-4; D remains ambiguous. The V end lost 6 bases, the J end lost 4 bases, and 15 bases lay between the germline ends. Looked up from germline, CDR1 is MNHNS and CDR2 is SASEGT. This CDR3 is 15 amino acids long. CDR3 protein: CASRITAYRNEKLFF. Here the CDR3 DNA reads TGTGCCAGCAGGATTACAGCTTACCGTAATGAAAAACTGTTTTTT.

The V and J genes are TRBV4-3 and TRBJ2-5; D is tentatively TRBD1 or TRBD2 (5 bases each). Between the trimmed V and J ends, which lost 1 base and 4 bases, there was a span of 13 bases. The CDR3 sequence is 15 residues long. Germline V gene lookup returns CDR1 LGHNA and CDR2 YSLEER. The CDR3 nucleotides are TGCGCCAGCAGCCAAGGTGGCAGGGAGCCAGAGACCCAGTACTTC. Amino acids: CASSQGGREPETQYF.

V usage is TRBV7-8 and J usage is TRBJ2-1, with TRBD2 matching 14 bases. The CDR3 extends over 18 amino acids. Germline trimming cut 2 bases from V and 6 bases from J; bases unmatched to any gene: 9. The germline CDR1 and CDR2 sequences are SGHVS and FQNEAQ. The CDR3 coding sequence is TGTGCCAGCAGCTTACCCGGGACTAGCGGGGGTCTGAGCAATGAGCAGTTCTTC. Its translation: CASSLPGTSGGLSNEQFF.

This clone occurred once. The chain carries TRBV29-1 and TRBJ2-7, with a weak D call TRBD2 (7 bases). The V end was cut by 2 bases, the J end by 5 bases, with 10 bases between. The germline V gene has CDR1 SQVTM and CDR2 ANQGSEA. The CDR3 has 12 residues. CDR3 DNA sequence: TGCAGCGTTGAAAGGGGGGGAAACGAGCAGTACTTC. Its translation is CSVERGGNEQYF.

The chain is built from TRBV4-3 and TRBJ1-1; D remains ambiguous. The germline gives CDR1 LGHNA, CDR2 YSLEER. Between the trimmed V and J ends, which lost 2 bases and 1 base, there was a span of 11 bases. The CDR3 sequence is 15 residues long. The CDR3 nucleotides are TGCGCCAGCAGCCAAATCGTTTCCAGGAACACTGAAGCTTTCTTT. Translated, it gives CASSQIVSRNTEAFF.

This clone was seen a few times. The chain is built from TRBV9 and TRBJ1-2; D possibly corresponds to TRBD1 (6 bases). Trimming cost V 7 bases and J 6 bases, with 10 bases left between them. Germline values: CDR1 SGDLS, CDR2 YYNGEE. This CDR3 is 11 amino acids long. The CDR3 loop reads CASGTTDGYTF. The DNA for the CDR3 is TGTGCCAGCGGGACAACTGATGGCTACACCTTC.

The genes are TRBV7-6 and TRBJ2-1, with D perhaps given as TRBD1 or TRBD2 (5 bases each). Trimming cost V 7 bases and J 4 bases, with 17 bases left between them. The CDR3 extends over 15 amino acids. Germline CDR1 SGHVS, CDR2 FNYEAQ. Written as DNA, the CDR3 is TGTGCCAGCAACGCGGTAGGGGAGCCGTACAATGAGCAGTTCTTC. This sequence encodes CASNAVGEPYNEQFF.

This clone occurred once. The chain is built from TRBV30 and TRBJ1-3; 8 bases map to TRBD1. The germline CDR1 and CDR2 sequences are GTSNPN and SVGIG (reference sequence). The CDR3 is 15 amino acids. J lost 2 bases, V lost 3 bases, and 6 bases had no gene match. CDR3 DNA sequence: TGTGCCTGGAGGGGCAGGGGGCTCGCTGGAAACACCATATATTTT. Amino acids: CAWRGRGLAGNTIYF.